The 26 T cell receptor beta chains listed next were all sequenced from one sample in a study of OX40 agonist ivuxolimab in advanced cancers. The protocol was immunoSEQ multiplex PCR, while the TCRdb copy is restricted to in-frame clones and leaves out a portion. Of more than 95,000 clones in the sample, 85% to 90% were seen once. This specimen was CD4+ or CD8+ T cells sorted from blood, taken in a trial of the OX40 agonist ivuxolimab. Every receptor here comes from an adult with an advanced solid tumor such as melanoma, head and neck, liver or kidney cancer.

This rearrangement joins TRBV20-1 to TRBJ2-1, with D perhaps TRBD1 (6 bases). There are 11 residues in the CDR3. In germline, CDR1 is DFQATT, CDR2 SNEGSKA (reference sequence). The CDR3 loop is CMGASYNEQFF. CDR3 DNA sequence: TGCATGGGGGCCTCCTACAATGAGCAGTTCTTC.

Written as DNA, the CDR3 is TGTGCCAGCAGTCCCCGGACATTTTCACCCCTCCACTTT. Translating it yields CASSPRTFSPLHF. The gene calls are TRBV6-5 and TRBJ1-6; maybe TRBD1 (5 bases). Germline V CDR1 and CDR2: MNHEY, SVGAGI. This CDR3 has 13 residues. V was shortened by 5 bases and J by 9 bases, with 11 bases between the two germline ends.

V gene TRBV29-1 combines with J gene TRBJ2-7, with 9 bases identical to TRBD1. The germline CDR1 and CDR2 sequences are SQVTM and ANQGSEA. This CDR3 has 13 amino acids. V lost 4 bases, J lost 7 bases, and 8 bases stayed unmatched. This CDR3 reads CSVGRGTGREQYF. CDR3 nucleotide sequence: TGCAGCGTTGGCCGTGGGACAGGGCGAGAGCAGTACTTC.

V and J are TRBV5-1 and TRBJ2-7; D gene uncertain. CDR1 is SGHRS and CDR2 is YFSETQ in the germline V gene. Trimming left V 0 bases short and J 1 base short, with 5 bases between. The CDR3 totals 13 residues. Here the CDR3 reads CASSLAMSYEQYF. The CDR3 nucleotides read TGCGCCAGCAGCTTGGCCATGTCCTACGAGCAGTACTTC.

The rearrangement joins TRBV4-1 to TRBJ2-1; TRBD2 aligns across 12 bases. Germline V lookup: CDR1 MGHRA, CDR2 YSYEKL. This CDR3 has 20 residues. V lost 4 bases, J lost 0 bases, and 13 bases stayed unmatched. This chain's CDR3 is CASSLSGASGGASSYNEQFF. CDR3 sequence (DNA): TGCGCCAGCAGCCTCAGTGGCGCTAGCGGGGGGGCGAGCTCCTACAATGAGCAGTTCTTC.

Only a few counts were recorded for this clone. The chain has TRBV7-2 and TRBJ2-5; D gene uncertain. The ends were cut back, 1 base at V and 7 bases at J, with 13 bases in the middle. Germline V gene data show CDR1 as SGHTA and CDR2 as FQGNSA. The CDR3 has 14 amino acids. CDR3 bases: TGTGCCAGCAGCTTAGTTAGGCCGTTCGGGACCCAGTACTTC. This gives the protein CASSLVRPFGTQYF.

The chain joins TRBV10-3 to TRBJ1-5; 7 positions agree with TRBD1. J gave up 5 bases and V 3 bases, and 13 bases lay outside the gene matches. CDR1 and CDR2 (germline): ENHRY, SYGVKD. The CDR3 consists of 17 residues. The DNA for the CDR3 is TGTGCCATCAGTGAAGGAGGGGGCAAAAGGGGCTATCAGCCCCAGCATTTT. This encodes CAISEGGGKRGYQPQHF.

The chain has TRBV5-1 and TRBJ2-3; TRBD2 aligns across 12 bases. V was pared by 4 bases and J by 1 base, with 4 bases of the junction left unmatched. Germline V gene sequence: CDR1 SGHRS, CDR2 YFSETQ. The CDR3 has 16 amino acids. The CDR3 sequence: CASSPRLAGGTDTQYF. Here the CDR3 DNA reads TGCGCCAGCAGCCCGAGACTAGCGGGGGGCACAGATACGCAGTATTTT.

A few counts support this clone. The rearrangement joins TRBV28 to TRBJ1-1; D is uncertain. The CDR3 covers 15 residues. Trimming took 8 bases from V and 4 from J, leaving 20 bases between them. From germline, CDR1 is MDHEN and CDR2 SYDVKM. CDR3 sequence: CASGSPGVIATEAFF. CDR3 bases: TGTGCCAGCGGTTCACCGGGAGTCATAGCCACTGAAGCTTTCTTT.

CDR3: CASSAGTGAVEQYF. DNA for the CDR3: TGTGCCAGCAGCGCCGGGACAGGGGCCGTGGAGCAGTACTTC. The chain recombines TRBV7-9 with TRBJ2-7; 10 bases are a match to TRBD1. The CDR3 consists of 14 residues. The trim removed 5 bases at V and 7 bases at J, leaving 8 bases unmatched. CDR1 is SEHNR and CDR2 is FQNEAQ in the germline V gene (reference sequence).

CDR3 residues: CASSSNDRVNAEAFF. CDR3 bases: TGTGCCAGCAGCTCCAATGACAGGGTAAACGCTGAAGCTTTCTTT. The chain combines TRBV5-4 with TRBJ1-1, with 7 nucleotides matching TRBD1. The germline V gene encodes CDR1 SGHNT and CDR2 YYREEE (reference sequence). This CDR3 has 15 amino acids. V was pared by 3 bases and J by 6 bases, with 11 bases of the junction left unmatched.

The rearrangement joins TRBV19 to TRBJ1-1; unclear D gene. The V and J ends lost 3 bases and 0 bases respectively, with 8 bases between them. The CDR3 is 14 amino acids. Germline-derived CDR1 and CDR2 are LNHDA and SQIVND (reference sequence). The CDR3, as DNA: TGTGCCAGTAGTATTGGCTACATGAACACTGAAGCTTTCTTT. Protein product: CASSIGYMNTEAFF. Full variable domain (remainder filled in from reference TRBV19 and TRBJ1-1): DGGITQSPKYLFRKEGQNVTLSCEQNLNHDAMYWYRQDPGQGLRLIYYSQIVNDFQKGDIAEGYSVSREKKESFPLTVTSAQKNPTAFYLCASSIGYMNTEAFFGQGTRLTVV.

This sequence joins TRBV28 and TRBJ1-1; no clear D gene. The germline V gene encodes CDR1 MDHEN and CDR2 SYDVKM. V was trimmed by 2 bases and J by 1 base, leaving 8 bases between them. CDR3 length: 14 residues. The CDR3 DNA reads as TGTGCCAGCAGTTTAGTAAGTGAGAACACTGAAGCTTTCTTT. This encodes CASSLVSENTEAFF.

The chain couples TRBV27 to TRBJ2-2; D is uncertain. V lost 4 bases and J 2 bases, leaving 8 bases between the germline ends. This CDR3 spans 14 amino acids. In germline, CDR1 is MNHEY, CDR2 SMNVEV (reference sequence). In nucleotides, the CDR3 is TGTGCCAGCAGTTCCCGACCAAACACCGGGGAGCTGTTTTTT. This gives the protein CASSSRPNTGELFF.

The chain links TRBV6-5 to TRBJ1-1; no definite D call. V dropped 1 base and J dropped 5 bases, with 2 bases sitting between them. This CDR3 contains 11 residues. Per germline, CDR1 MNHEY and CDR2 SVGAGI. The CDR3 DNA sequence: TGTGCCAGCAGTTACTTAACTGAAGCTTTCTTT. It translates to CASSYLTEAFF.

The V gene is TRBV7-2, the J gene TRBJ2-1; D gene unclear. This CDR3 spans 10 amino acids. CDR1 and CDR2 from the germline V gene are SGHTA and FQGNSA. The V end was cut by 3 bases, the J end by 9 bases, with 3 bases between. Here the CDR3 DNA reads TGTGCCAGCAGCTTGATTGAGCAGTTCTTC. As protein: CASSLIEQFF.

As for this clone: Other DNA sequences in this specimen translate into the identical CDR3. This chain connects TRBV5-1 to TRBJ2-5, with 8 nucleotides matching TRBD2. With V trimmed by 1 base and J by 1 base, 0 bases remained unmatched. Germline V gene data show CDR1 as SGHRS and CDR2 as YFSETQ. This CDR3 is built from 14 residues. The CDR3 coding sequence is TGCGCCAGCAGCTTGAGCGGGGGCCAAGAGACCCAGTACTTC. This gives the protein CASSLSGGQETQYF.

The rearrangement joins TRBV21-1 to TRBJ2-7; the table's D call of TRBD1 was not tested on the DNA. TRBV21-1 is designated a pseudogene. The CDR3 is 16 amino acids. CDR3 sequence: CASFLGTLSVTYEQYF. The CDR3 DNA reads TGTGCCAGCTTTCTAGGGACACTTTCCGTTACCTACGAGCAGTACTTC.

The chain links TRBV7-7 to TRBJ2-5, with 10 nucleotides matching TRBD2. V lost 1 base and J lost 5; bases outside the gene matches: 4. This CDR3 is built from 15 residues. Germline-derived CDR1 and CDR2 are SSHAT and FNYEAQ (reference sequence). CDR3 region: CASSLGAGGTETQYF. The DNA for the CDR3 is TGTGCCAGCAGCTTAGGAGCGGGGGGGACGGAGACCCAGTACTTC.

The rearrangement joins TRBV7-9 to TRBJ1-6; D not certain. CDR3 length: 15 amino acids. Trimming removed 0 bases at V and 5 bases at J, with 8 bases between. The germline CDR1 and CDR2 sequences are SEHNR and FQNEAQ (reference sequence). The chain's CDR3 is CASSLATTNNSPLHF. Written as DNA, the CDR3 is TGTGCCAGCAGCTTAGCGACAACGAATAATTCACCCCTCCACTTT.

This chain links TRBV30 with TRBJ1-1, with 12 nucleotides matching TRBD1. Germline-derived CDR1 and CDR2 are GTSNPN and SVGIG (reference sequence). The length of the CDR3 is 15 residues. Unmatched junction bases numbered 12, after V lost 7 bases and J lost 6 bases. CDR3 bases: TGTGCCTTCGATACCGGGACAGGGGGCCGGGCTGAAGCTTTCTTT. Translation gives CAFDTGTGGRAEAFF. The complete variable domain, with remaining parts taken from reference TRBV30 and TRBJ1-1, reads SQTIHQWPATLVQPVGSPLSLECTVEGTSNPNLYWYRQAAGRGLQLLFYSVGIGQISSEVPQNLSASRPQDRQFILSSKKLLLSDSGFYLCAFDTGTGGRAEAFFGQGTRLTVV.

The chain combines TRBV7-2 with TRBJ2-5, with 13 bases identical to TRBD2. The CDR3 is made up of 16 amino acids. Germline CDR1 is SGHTA and CDR2 is FQGNSA. The V and J ends lost 5 bases and 4 bases, in that order; junction bases with no gene match: 7. This CDR3 is CASSKLAGGLGETQYF. The CDR3 DNA reads TGTGCCAGCAGCAAACTAGCGGGGGGGCTGGGAGAGACCCAGTACTTC. Full variable domain (outside the CDR3, taken from reference TRBV7-2 and TRBJ2-5): GAGVSQSPSNKVTEKGKDVELRCDPISGHTALYWYRQSLGQGLEFLIYFQGNSAPDKSGLPSDRFSAERTGGSVSTLTIQRTQQEDSAVYLCASSKLAGGLGETQYFGPGTRLLVL.

V usage is TRBV25-1 and J usage is TRBJ2-5, with 12 bases identical to TRBD2. Trimming took 6 bases from V and 4 from J; bases not matched to a gene: 3. The CDR3 sequence is 14 residues long. Per the germline V gene, CDR1 is MGHDK and CDR2 is SYGVNS. As DNA, the CDR3 is TGTGCCAGCAGAACGACTAGCGGGGGAGAGACCCAGTACTTC. It translates to CASRTTSGGETQYF.

This clone occurred once. The chain carries TRBV5-1 and TRBJ1-2; TRBD1 aligns across 9 bases. CDR3 size: 15 residues. Losses at the gene ends were 4 bases for V and 3 bases for J; bases not matched to a gene: 7. Germline loops: CDR1 SGHRS, CDR2 YFSETQ. The CDR3 bases are TGCGCCAGCAGCGGCGGGACAGGGCGGGACTATGGCTACACCTTC. Its protein product is CASSGGTGRDYGYTF.

The chain carries TRBV7-2 and TRBJ1-4, with no clear D. From germline, CDR1 is SGHTA and CDR2 FQGNSA. The CDR3 contains 14 residues. V lost 3 bases and J 8 bases, leaving 13 bases between the germline ends. CDR3 residues: CASSLNPTREKLFF. The CDR3 region has the DNA TGTGCCAGCAGCTTGAATCCCACCCGGGAAAAACTGTTTTTT.

The V gene is TRBV5-4, the J gene TRBJ2-1; no clear D. V gave up 0 bases and J gave up 7 bases, with 5 bases separating them. Germline lookup yields CDR1 SGHNT and CDR2 YYREEE (reference sequence). This CDR3 region has 12 residues. CDR3 DNA sequence: TGTGCCAGCAGCTTGGCTAAAAATGAGCAGTTCTTC. Translating gives CASSLAKNEQFF. The full variable domain, rest sourced from reference TRBV5-4 and TRBJ2-1, is ETGVTQSPTHLIKTRGQQVTLRCSSQSGHNTVSWYQQALGQGPQFIFQYYREEENGRGNFPPRFSGLQFPNYSSELNVNALELDDSALYLCASSLAKNEQFFGPGTRLTVL.